Detailed here is one T cell receptor beta chain. What it binds is not known. The junction does not match germline at one end; this may be a read error. TCRbeta libraries were built with three rounds of nested PCR, modified from ARM-PCR. One entry per CDR3 protein results from TCRdb running MiXCR on the multiplex PCR reads. This table has 69,000 or so distinct CDR3 sequences, 73% appearing once. The CDR3 runs 14 residues. Germline loops: CDR1 SEHNR, CDR2 FQNEAQ (reference sequence). This sample stems from a study of tumor and adjacent non-tumor tissue in lung cancer. Study in general: Each sample yielded millions of productive TCRbeta reads on average. Study-level points and caveats: Compared with tumor, normal lung showed significantly lower TCR diversity.

RNA was extracted from bulk tissue without any cell sorting. The V gene is TRBV7-9, the J gene TRBJ2-2; possibly TRBD1 for D (5 bases). Input material: lung tumor tissue. This clonotype was obtained from a man aged 60 to 75 with non-small cell lung cancer. This chain's CDR3 is CASRIGANTRELFF. The CDR3 nucleotides read TGTGCCAGCAGGATAGGGGCGAACACCAGGGAGCTGTTTTTT.